These 12 T cell receptor beta chains were sequenced from one sample in a study of T cells in tuberculosis. This table comes from immunoSEQ multiplex PCR, and its TCRdb copy is limited to in-frame clones, with some not included. The table shows 60,000 or so clones, with under 90% occurring only once. After thawing and overnight rest, PBMC were stained with GMM-loaded CD1B tetramer, viability dye and anti-CD3 for sorting. CD1B tetramers were loaded with Rhodococcus equi-derived C32 glucose monomycolate. The sequenced sample was CD1b-GMM tetramer-negative cells sorted from PBMCs. These receptors were collected from an adult woman with latent tuberculosis.

V is TRBV7-2 and J is TRBJ2-7; D unclear. Between the trimmed V and J ends, which lost 1 base and 0 bases, there was a span of 10 bases. Germline V gene lookup returns CDR1 SGHTA and CDR2 FQGNSA. The CDR3 spans 15 residues. CDR3 protein: CASSLEGGPSYEQYF. The CDR3 bases are TGTGCCAGCAGCTTAGAAGGCGGTCCCTCCTACGAGCAGTACTTC.

The chain carries TRBV6-5 and TRBJ1-1; D may be TRBD1 (5 bases). V shed 0 bases and J shed 10 bases, with 9 bases lying between them. CDR1 is MNHEY, CDR2 SVGAGI, per germline. The CDR3 has 12 residues. The CDR3 loop is CASSYSGGVAFF. DNA for the CDR3: TGTGCCAGCAGTTACTCGGGGGGTGTAGCTTTCTTT.

The rearrangement uses TRBV19 and TRBJ1-2; TRBD1 might be the D (6 bases). The CDR3 runs 14 residues. The ends were cut back, 4 bases at V and 4 bases at J, with 13 bases in the middle. The germline gives CDR1 LNHDA, CDR2 SQIVND (reference sequence). This CDR3 reads CASSTPTGGYGYTF. The CDR3 DNA sequence: TGTGCCAGTAGTACGCCGACAGGCGGCTATGGCTACACCTTC.

This clone occurred a few times. The junction does not match germline at one end; this may be a read error. Other DNA variants within this sample encode the same CDR3. The CDR3 here is CASSDPQVSYNSPLHF. Here the CDR3 DNA reads TGTGCCAGCAGTGACCCGCAGGTCTCCTATAATTCCCCCCTCCACTTT. V is TRBV6-1 and J is TRBJ1-6; D unclear. This CDR3 contains 16 residues. Germline CDR1 MNHNS, CDR2 SASEGT.

This rearrangement joins TRBV7-3 to TRBJ2-7; 8 positions agree with TRBD2. The V gene's germline CDR1 is SGHTA and CDR2 FQGTGA. The ends lost 2 bases at V and 5 bases at J; junction bases unmatched: 8. This CDR3 is built from 15 residues. The CDR3 loop reads CASSLSAGRANEQYF. The CDR3 DNA reads TGTGCCAGCAGCTTATCTGCCGGGAGGGCCAACGAGCAGTACTTC.

J is TRBJ1-5 and V is TRBV18; unclear D gene. Per the germline V gene, CDR1 is KGHSH and CDR2 is LQKENI. V was trimmed by 4 bases and J by 0 bases, leaving 13 bases between them. CDR3 length equals 16 residues. The CDR3 region is CASSLAAAVSNQPQHF. In DNA form, the CDR3 reads TGTGCCAGCTCACTCGCGGCAGCCGTTAGCAATCAGCCCCAGCATTTT.

V and J are TRBV19 and TRBJ2-7; 7 bases fit TRBD1. The CDR3 contains 14 residues. V dropped 6 bases and J dropped 4; count of bases not matched to a gene: 9. Germline CDR1 reads LNHDA; CDR2 reads SQIVND (reference sequence). Written as DNA, the CDR3 is TGTGCCAGTAGCCAGACAGGGAGAACTTACGAGCAGTACTTC. As protein: CASSQTGRTYEQYF.

The sample holds one count of this clone. The V gene is TRBV27, the J gene TRBJ2-1, with 12 bases matching TRBD2. V was clipped by 3 bases and J by 6 bases; unmatched bases: 12. There are 18 residues in the CDR3. CDR1 MNHEY and CDR2 SMNVEV come from the germline V gene (reference sequence). CDR3 sequence reads: CASSFLTSGSTWGNEQFF. The CDR3 nucleotides are TGTGCCAGCAGTTTTTTGACTAGCGGGAGCACCTGGGGCAATGAGCAGTTCTTC.

The V gene is TRBV28, the J gene TRBJ1-1; D remains ambiguous. The CDR3 consists of 13 residues. V dropped 6 bases and J dropped 1 base, with 9 bases sitting between them. CDR1 is MDHEN, CDR2 SYDVKM, per germline. Here the CDR3 DNA reads TGTGCCAGCAGCCGAAACTCGAACACTGAAGCTTTCTTT. Encoded protein: CASSRNSNTEAFF.

The chain couples TRBV13 to TRBJ2-1; D unclear. The ends were cut back, 3 bases at V and 7 bases at J, with 13 bases in the middle. CDR3 length: 14 residues. CDR1 is PRHDT, CDR2 FYEKMQ, per germline (reference sequence). In nucleotides, the CDR3 is TGTGCCAGCAGCTTCGGTAGAAGCTATAATGAGCAGTTCTTC. As protein: CASSFGRSYNEQFF. The full variable domain, rest sourced from reference TRBV13 and TRBJ2-1, is AAGVIQSPRHLIKEKRETATLKCYPIPRHDTVYWYQQGPGQDPQFLISFYEKMQSDKGSIPDRFSAQQFSDYHSELNMSSLELGDSALYFCASSFGRSYNEQFFGPGTRLTVL.

Concerning this clone: At one boundary the junction diverges from the germline segment, which might be a read error. The gene calls are TRBV7-8 and TRBJ1-5, with D hard to call. Germline-derived CDR1 and CDR2 are SGHVS and FQNEAQ. The CDR3 consists of 13 residues. The CDR3 coding sequence is TGTGTCAGCAGCCTCAACACCGATCAGCCCCAGCATTTT. Residues: CVSSLNTDQPQHF.

This chain connects TRBV13 to TRBJ1-1; D unresolved. This CDR3 has 16 amino acids. The V end lost 6 bases, the J end lost 1 base, and 18 bases lay between the germline ends. Germline V gives CDR1 PRHDT, CDR2 FYEKMQ (reference sequence). DNA of the CDR3: TGTGCCAGCAGGTTTGACCCCCCGGGTGGGAACACTGAAGCTTTCTTT. Translating it yields CASRFDPPGGNTEAFF.